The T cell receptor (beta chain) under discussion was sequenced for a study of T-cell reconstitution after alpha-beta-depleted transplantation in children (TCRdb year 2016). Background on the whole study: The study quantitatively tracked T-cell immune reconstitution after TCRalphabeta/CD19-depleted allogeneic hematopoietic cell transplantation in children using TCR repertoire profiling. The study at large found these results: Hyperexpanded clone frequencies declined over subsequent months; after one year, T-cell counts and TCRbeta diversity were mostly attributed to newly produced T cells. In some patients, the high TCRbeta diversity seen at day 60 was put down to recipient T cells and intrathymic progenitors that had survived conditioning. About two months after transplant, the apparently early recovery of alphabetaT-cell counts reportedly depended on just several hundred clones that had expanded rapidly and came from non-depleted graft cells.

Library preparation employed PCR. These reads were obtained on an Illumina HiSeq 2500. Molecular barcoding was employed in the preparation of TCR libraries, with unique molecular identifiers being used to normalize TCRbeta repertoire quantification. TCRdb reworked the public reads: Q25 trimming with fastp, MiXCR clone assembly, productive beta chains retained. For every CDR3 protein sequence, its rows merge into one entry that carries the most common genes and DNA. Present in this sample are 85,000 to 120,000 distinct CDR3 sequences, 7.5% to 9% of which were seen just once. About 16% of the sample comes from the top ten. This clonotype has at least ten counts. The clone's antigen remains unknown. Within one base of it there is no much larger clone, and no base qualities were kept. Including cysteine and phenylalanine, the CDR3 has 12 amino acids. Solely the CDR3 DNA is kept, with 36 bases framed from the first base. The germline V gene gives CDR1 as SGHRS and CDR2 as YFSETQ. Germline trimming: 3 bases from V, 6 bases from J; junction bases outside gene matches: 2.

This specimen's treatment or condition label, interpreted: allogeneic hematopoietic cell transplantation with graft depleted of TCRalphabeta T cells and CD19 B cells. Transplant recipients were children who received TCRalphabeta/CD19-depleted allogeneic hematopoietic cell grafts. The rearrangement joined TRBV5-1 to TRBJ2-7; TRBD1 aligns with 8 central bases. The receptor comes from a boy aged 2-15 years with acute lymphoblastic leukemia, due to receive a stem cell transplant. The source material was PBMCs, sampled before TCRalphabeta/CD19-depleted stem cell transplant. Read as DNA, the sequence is TGCGCCAGCAGCTCCGGACAGGGCGAGCAGTACTTC. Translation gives CASSSGQGEQYF.